This T cell receptor beta chain was documented in a study of blood T cell repertoires in COVID-19. Study-level background: Researchers got acute and convalescent COVID-19 samples from the United States, Italy and Spain. The analysed material was cDNA or gDNA that came from T cells, B-cell-depleted T cells, or PBMCs.

In the original workflow: From reference gene primer amplification, estimates of nucleated cell counts were derived. Clones were read by immunoSEQ multiplex PCR, and TCRdb kept only the in-frame ones, dropping some. The V and J calls and clone size were taken over from that table, and D and trimming were inferred from the DNA. The sample yields roughly 350,000 clones, around 84% seen once. Germline loops: CDR1 PRHDT, CDR2 FYEKMQ (reference sequence). This CDR3 contains 17 residues. V was clipped by 1 base and J by 0 bases, with 12 bases between them. The sequenced sample consisted of peripheral blood. The receptor's source is a woman between 18 and 29 years old with acute or convalescent COVID-19. V usage is TRBV13 and J usage is TRBJ1-4, with unresolved D. The CDR3 is CASSLASETATNEKLFF. In DNA, the CDR3 is TGTGCCAGCAGCTTAGCGTCAGAGACTGCAACTAATGAAAAACTGTTTTTT. The full variable domain, with the rest looked up from reference TRBV13 and TRBJ1-4, is AAGVIQSPRHLIKEKRETATLKCYPIPRHDTVYWYQQGPGQDPQFLISFYEKMQSDKGSIPDRFSAQQFSDYHSELNMSSLELGDSALYFCASSLASETATNEKLFFGSGTQLSVL.